These 25 T cell receptor beta chains originate from one sample sequenced in a study of shared clonotypes between healthy human individuals. Sequencing used immunoSEQ multiplex PCR; TCRdb keeps in-frame clones, though not all of them. Among approximately 2.5 million clones listed, roughly 93% were seen once. Sample: naive CD4+ T cells from PBMCs. Subset noted: CD45RA+ positively selected. The receptors derive from a man younger than 35 in good health. Some clones in this sample may be carry-over from other donors' samples.

Turning to this clone: The same CDR3 arises from other DNA sequences in this sample as well. The rearrangement uses TRBV7-7 and TRBJ2-5; 7 nucleotides agree with TRBD2. Germline CDR1 and CDR2: SSHAT and FNYEAQ (reference sequence). The J segment lost 2 bases and the V segment lost 4 bases, leaving 1 base of the junction unmatched. CDR3 length: 13 residues. The CDR3 protein is CASSSSGQETQYF. For the CDR3, the DNA is TGTGCCAGCAGCTCTAGCGGTCAAGAGACCCAGTACTTC.

The chain couples TRBV4-1 to TRBJ2-7; D is perhaps TRBD1 or TRBD2 (5 bases each). The ends were cut back, 2 bases at V and 3 bases at J, with 20 bases in the middle. The CDR3 length is 17 residues. Germline V gene data show CDR1 as MGHRA and CDR2 as YSYEKL. The CDR3 here is CASSQIFTGTALYEQYF. Written as DNA, the CDR3 is TGCGCCAGCAGCCAAATATTCACCGGGACGGCTCTCTACGAGCAGTACTTC.

The genes are TRBV5-4 and TRBJ2-1; 13 bases agree with TRBD2. The germline V gene encodes CDR1 SGHNT and CDR2 YYREEE (reference sequence). The CDR3 is 15 residues long. The V segment lost 4 bases and the J segment 7 bases; nucleotides outside the gene matches: 5. The DNA for the CDR3 is TGTGCCAGCAGCAGAGGACTAGCGGGAGAGAATGAGCAGTTCTTC. Translation gives CASSRGLAGENEQFF.

The V call is TRBV5-5, the J call TRBJ2-7; D possibly corresponds to TRBD2 (7 bases). Trimming pared 1 base from V and 7 bases from J, leaving 15 bases between. CDR3 length: 14 residues. The germline gives CDR1 SGHKS, CDR2 YYEKEE (reference sequence). This CDR3 reads CASSLLRGAGEQYF. The CDR3 coding sequence is TGTGCCAGCAGCTTGCTCCGGGGGGCAGGGGAGCAGTACTTC.

The chain has TRBV10-3 and TRBJ2-5; 10 bases line up with TRBD2. This CDR3 is 16 amino acids long. V lost 0 bases and J lost 5; bases outside the gene matches: 6. Looked up from germline, CDR1 is ENHRY and CDR2 is SYGVKD. In nucleotides, the CDR3 is TGTGCCATCAGTGAGTCTCTAGCGGGAGCCGTGGAGACCCAGTACTTC. Translation gives CAISESLAGAVETQYF.

For this clone: This sample includes further DNA sequences coding for the same CDR3. The chain links TRBV2 to TRBJ2-7; no definite D call. The germline CDR1 and CDR2 sequences are SNHLY and FYNNEI. The CDR3 consists of 11 residues. Trimming removed 6 bases at V and 1 base at J, with 4 bases between. For the CDR3, the DNA is TGTGCCAGCAGGGGGTCCTACGAGCAGTACTTC. It translates to CASRGSYEQYF. Full variable domain (missing parts from reference TRBV2 and TRBJ2-7): EPEVTQTPSHQVTQMGQEVILRCVPISNHLYFYWYRQILGQKVEFLVSFYNNEISEKSEIFDDQFSVERPDGSNFTLKIRSTKLEDSAMYFCASRGSYEQYFGPGTRLTVT.

The chain combines TRBV7-9 with TRBJ1-2; no reliable D call. The CDR3 is 12 residues long. Germline V CDR1 and CDR2: SEHNR, FQNEAQ (reference sequence). Trimming took 1 base from V and 8 from J, leaving 8 bases between them. The CDR3, as DNA: TGTGCCAGCAGCTTAGAGTTTTCCGGCTACACCTTC. Its translation: CASSLEFSGYTF. Full variable domain (rest looked up from reference TRBV7-9 and TRBJ1-2): DTGVSQNPRHKITKRGQNVTFRCDPISEHNRLYWYRQTLGQGPEFLTYFQNEAQLEKSRLLSDRFSAERPKGSFSTLEIQRTEQGDSAMYLCASSLEFSGYTFGSGTRLTVV.

V and J are TRBV11-2 and TRBJ1-2; D not certain. Trimming stripped 0 bases from V and 3 bases from J, with 11 bases between. Germline values: CDR1 SGHAT, CDR2 FQNNGV. The CDR3 runs 15 residues. The CDR3 bases are TGTGCCAGCAGCTTAGACGGCAGGCGCTACTATGGCTACACCTTC. Residues: CASSLDGRRYYGYTF.

The V gene is TRBV7-2, the J gene TRBJ2-7; TRBD2 matches at 8 bases. The J segment lost 4 bases and the V segment lost 2 bases, leaving 4 bases of the junction unmatched. CDR3 length equals 14 residues. Looked up from germline, CDR1 is SGHTA and CDR2 is FQGNSA. CDR3 bases: TGTGCCAGCAGCTTACGGGGGGGAACTTACGAGCAGTACTTC. It specifies CASSLRGGTYEQYF. Filled out from reference TRBV7-2 and TRBJ2-7, the complete variable domain reads GAGVSQSPSNKVTEKGKDVELRCDPISGHTALYWYRQSLGQGLEFLIYFQGNSAPDKSGLPSDRFSAERTGGSVSTLTIQRTQQEDSAVYLCASSLRGGTYEQYFGPGTRLTVT.

The chain employs TRBV28 and TRBJ1-2; TRBD1 might be the D (5 bases). Trimming left V 1 base short and J 4 bases short, with 13 bases between. Per the germline V gene, CDR1 is MDHEN and CDR2 is SYDVKM. The CDR3 is 15 residues long. Here the CDR3 DNA reads TGTGCCAGCAGTTTATTTGGGGCGCAGGCCTATGGCTACACCTTC. It yields the protein CASSLFGAQAYGYTF.

The chain has TRBV15 and TRBJ1-1; 7 positions match TRBD1. The CDR3 covers 15 residues. With V trimmed by 0 bases and J by 3 bases, 4 bases remained unmatched. From germline, CDR1 is LNHNV and CDR2 YYDKDF (reference sequence). CDR3 DNA sequence: TGTGCCACCAGCAGAGATATAGGGGGCTACACTGAAGCTTTCTTT. Translation gives CATSRDIGGYTEAFF. The entire variable domain, with the rest obtained from reference TRBV15 and TRBJ1-1, is as follows: DAMVIQNPRYQVTQFGKPVTLSCSQTLNHNVMYWYQQKSSQAPKLLFHYYDKDFNNEADTPDNFQSRRPNTSFCFLDIRSPGLGDTAMYLCATSRDIGGYTEAFFGQGTRLTVV.

The rearrangement uses TRBV4-2 and TRBJ2-1, with 9 bases aligning to TRBD2. Germline-derived CDR1 and CDR2 are LGHNA and YNFKEQ. CDR3 length equals 17 residues. Trimming took 1 base from V and 3 from J; bases not matched to a gene: 7. CDR3 sequence: CASSQASVAGDYNEQFF. The CDR3 nucleotides are TGTGCCAGCAGCCAAGCATCAGTAGCGGGAGACTACAATGAGCAGTTCTTC.

The chain carries TRBV5-1 and TRBJ2-3; D gene uncertain. The germline gives CDR1 SGHRS, CDR2 YFSETQ. The germline V and J ends were trimmed by 4 bases and 6 bases, with 18 bases remaining between them. This CDR3 spans 15 amino acids. The CDR3 nucleotides read TGCGCCAGCAGCGTGCTCACCTCCTCTCCCGATACGCAGTATTTT. Amino acids: CASSVLTSSPDTQYF.

This clone appeared a single time. This chain uses TRBV7-6 with TRBJ2-3; TRBD2 matches 7 bases. Trimming cost V 1 base and J 4 bases; bases outside gene matches: 14. This CDR3 spans 18 amino acids. Germline V CDR1 and CDR2: SGHVS, FNYEAQ. The CDR3 region is CASSLDTAGSLAADTQYF. CDR3 nucleotides: TGTGCCAGCAGCTTAGATACAGCGGGAAGTCTGGCGGCAGATACGCAGTATTTT.

Points on this clone: In the same sample, other DNA sequences code for this CDR3. CDR3 sequence reads: CASSLGGLRETQYF. The CDR3 DNA follows: TGCGCCAGCAGCTTGGGAGGGCTAAGGGAGACCCAGTACTTC. V and J are TRBV5-1 and TRBJ2-5, with D perhaps TRBD2 (5 bases). V gave up 0 bases and J gave up 5 bases, with 11 bases separating them. Germline-derived CDR1 and CDR2 are SGHRS and YFSETQ. This CDR3 has 14 amino acids.

The chain has TRBV6-5 and TRBJ2-7, with TRBD1 matching over 7 bases. CDR3 size: 15 residues. Trimming at V came to 2 bases and at J to 0 bases, leaving 4 bases not matched to a gene. Germline CDR1 and CDR2: MNHEY and SVGAGI. The CDR3 loop is CASSYDRATSYEQYF. The CDR3 coding sequence is TGTGCCAGCAGTTACGACAGGGCCACCTCCTACGAGCAGTACTTC.

The gene calls are TRBV29-1 and TRBJ2-4; D remains unclear. Deletions cut 6 bases from V and 0 bases from J, with 12 bases between. CDR3 length: 14 residues. The germline CDR1 and CDR2 sequences are SQVTM and ANQGSEA. DNA for the CDR3: TGCAGCGTCACAGAATCGGGAGCCAAAAACATTCAGTACTTC. Translation gives CSVTESGAKNIQYF.

This chain links TRBV28 with TRBJ1-5; 8 positions agree with TRBD1. The CDR3 covers 17 residues. V lost 2 bases and J lost 1; bases outside the gene matches: 7. The germline CDR1 and CDR2 sequences are MDHEN and SYDVKM. CDR3 sequence (DNA): TGTGCCAGCAGTTTAAGACAGGGGCGAGGGAGCAATCAGCCCCAGCATTTT. Translating gives CASSLRQGRGSNQPQHF.

Comments on this clone: This sample includes further DNA sequences coding for the same CDR3. The gene calls are TRBV6-5 and TRBJ2-3, with no clear D. Germline CDR1 is MNHEY and CDR2 is SVGAGI. V lost 3 bases to trimming and J lost 3 bases, with 7 bases between them. The CDR3 is made up of 13 amino acids. This CDR3 is CASSYDPTDTQYF. The DNA of the CDR3 is TGTGCCAGCAGTTATGACCCGACAGATACGCAGTATTTT.

Concerning this clone itself: Other nucleotide sequences from this sample produce the same CDR3. The gene calls are TRBV6-5 and TRBJ2-1, with no clear D. V was pared by 9 bases and J by 10 bases, with 16 bases between. Germline-derived CDR1 and CDR2 are MNHEY and SVGAGI. The CDR3 is made up of 12 amino acids. CDR3 residues: CASTTAVGEQFF. The CDR3 coding sequence is TGTGCCAGTACGACCGCTGTGGGGGAGCAGTTCTTC.

Here the CDR3 reads CASSLSGRGEKLFF. As DNA, the CDR3 is TGTGCCAGCAGCTTGTCCGGGCGGGGTGAAAAACTGTTTTTT. The rearrangement links TRBV5-4 to TRBJ1-4; D not certain. Germline loops: CDR1 SGHNT, CDR2 YYREEE (reference sequence). The CDR3 loop spans 14 amino acids. The ends were cut back, 1 base at V and 7 bases at J, with 11 bases in the middle.

This clone was recorded once. The chain recombines TRBV6-6 with TRBJ1-4, with D hard to call. The germline CDR1 and CDR2 sequences are MNHNY and SVGAGI (reference sequence). Trimming left V 2 bases short and J 0 bases short, with 7 bases between. The CDR3 covers 15 residues. The CDR3 loop reads CASSYPTTTNEKLFF. The CDR3 DNA is TGTGCCAGCAGTTACCCTACTACAACTAATGAAAAACTGTTTTTT.

The rearrangement uses TRBV6-1 and TRBJ2-7; 7 bases align to TRBD1. The CDR3 contains 14 residues. The junction had 13 bases not matched to a gene; V was cut back by 5 bases and J by 9 bases. Germline V gene sequence: CDR1 MNHNS, CDR2 SASEGT. The CDR3 bases are TGTGCCAGCAGTCTAGGGGACAGTCGGAACGGGCAGTACTTC. Residues: CASSLGDSRNGQYF.

Concerning this clone: This sample includes further DNA sequences coding for the same CDR3. This chain links TRBV5-1 with TRBJ2-5, with D perhaps matching TRBD2 (6 bases). Trimming took 4 bases from V and 5 from J, leaving 18 bases between them. Germline CDR1 is SGHRS and CDR2 is YFSETQ. The CDR3 sequence is 15 residues long. CDR3 in DNA: TGCGCCAGCAGCCCTGGACTACTCCTCGGGGAGACCCAGTACTTC. Translating it yields CASSPGLLLGETQYF.

V and J are TRBV4-1 and TRBJ1-3; D ambiguous. Germline V CDR1 and CDR2: MGHRA, YSYEKL. This CDR3 contains 17 residues. Trimming removed 0 bases from V and 4 bases from J, with 16 bases in between. CDR3 coding DNA: TGCGCCAGCAGCCAAGAGGTGCTTCAACGCGCGGGAAACACCATATATTTT. It yields the protein CASSQEVLQRAGNTIYF.